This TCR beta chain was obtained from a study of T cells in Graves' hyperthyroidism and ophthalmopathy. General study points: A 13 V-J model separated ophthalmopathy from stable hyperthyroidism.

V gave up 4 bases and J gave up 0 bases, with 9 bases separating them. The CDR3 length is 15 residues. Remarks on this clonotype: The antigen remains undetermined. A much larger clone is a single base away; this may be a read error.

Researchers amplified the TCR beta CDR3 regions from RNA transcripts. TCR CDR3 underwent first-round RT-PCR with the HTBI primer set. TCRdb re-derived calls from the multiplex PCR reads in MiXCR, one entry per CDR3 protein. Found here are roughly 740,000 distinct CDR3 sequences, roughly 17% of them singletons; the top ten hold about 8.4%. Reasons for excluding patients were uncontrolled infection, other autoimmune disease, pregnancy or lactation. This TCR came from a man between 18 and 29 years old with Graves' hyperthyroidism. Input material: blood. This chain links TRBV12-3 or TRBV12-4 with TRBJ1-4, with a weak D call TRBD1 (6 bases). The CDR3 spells CASSSRGATNEKLFF. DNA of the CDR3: TGTGCCAGCAGTTCCAGGGGTGCAACTAATGAAAAACTGTTTTTT.